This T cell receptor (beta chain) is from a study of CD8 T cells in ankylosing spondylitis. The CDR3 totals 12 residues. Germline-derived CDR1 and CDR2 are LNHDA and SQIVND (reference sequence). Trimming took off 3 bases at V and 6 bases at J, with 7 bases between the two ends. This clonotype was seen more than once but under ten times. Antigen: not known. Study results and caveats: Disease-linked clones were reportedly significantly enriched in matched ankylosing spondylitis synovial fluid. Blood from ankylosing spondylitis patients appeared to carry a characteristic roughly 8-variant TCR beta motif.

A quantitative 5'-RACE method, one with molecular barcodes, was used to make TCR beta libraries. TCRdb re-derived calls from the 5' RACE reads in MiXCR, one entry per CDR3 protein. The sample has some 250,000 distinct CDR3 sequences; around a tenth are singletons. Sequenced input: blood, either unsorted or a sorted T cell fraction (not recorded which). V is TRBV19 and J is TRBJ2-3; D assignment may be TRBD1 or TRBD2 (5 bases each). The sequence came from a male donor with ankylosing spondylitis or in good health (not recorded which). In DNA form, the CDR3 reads TGTGCCAGTAGTATTTGGGGGGATACGCAGTATTTT. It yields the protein CASSIWGDTQYF.